The entry below gives a single T cell receptor beta chain sequence along with its context. Clones were read by immunoSEQ multiplex PCR, and TCRdb kept only the in-frame ones, dropping some. The table includes some 100,000 clones, around nine tenths detected once. This entry is derived from a study of T cell changes during pregnancy in multiple sclerosis. The TCR sequence derives from a female donor with multiple sclerosis, enrolled in a pregnancy study. Sample: peripheral blood, taken in the second trimester of pregnancy.

This CDR3 reads CSVRGRFNEKLFF. CDR3 coding DNA: TGCAGCGTTAGGGGTCGGTTTAATGAAAAACTGTTTTTT. V usage is TRBV29-1 and J usage is TRBJ1-4, with D maybe TRBD1 (5 bases). Germline V gene data show CDR1 as SQVTM and CDR2 as ANQGSEA. The V end was cut by 5 bases, the J end by 4 bases, with 11 bases between. The CDR3 extends over 13 amino acids.